This TCR beta chain was recovered during a study of CD8 T cells in ankylosing spondylitis. Study-level findings and limits: Past research had described some motif variants in reactive arthritis synovial fluid and blood. Reports say disease-linked clones showed up significantly more in matched ankylosing spondylitis synovial fluid. The study identified a TCR beta motif of several highly homologous variants that appeared characteristic of ankylosing spondylitis blood. Disease-linked clones bore a CD8+ phenotype and were relatively rare in peripheral blood.

TCR beta libraries were made by quantitative 5'-RACE with molecular barcodes. One entry per CDR3 protein results from TCRdb running MiXCR on the 5' RACE reads. The table has a few hundred thousand distinct CDR3 sequences, 5.5% to 7.5% seen once. This CDR3 contains 11 residues. Germline V gives CDR1 SQVTM, CDR2 ANQGSEA. The V gene lost 6 bases and the J gene lost 1 base, with 7 bases spanning the gap. This clonotype was seen many times. Its matching antigen is unknown. This receptor was obtained from a male donor with ankylosing spondylitis. This rearrangement joins TRBV29-1 to TRBJ2-7, with D perhaps matching TRBD1 (5 bases). Sequencing was carried out using blood, either unsorted or a sorted T cell fraction (not recorded which). As DNA, the CDR3 is TGCAGCGTATACAGGTCCTACGAGCAGTACTTC. Protein sequence: CSVYRSYEQYF.